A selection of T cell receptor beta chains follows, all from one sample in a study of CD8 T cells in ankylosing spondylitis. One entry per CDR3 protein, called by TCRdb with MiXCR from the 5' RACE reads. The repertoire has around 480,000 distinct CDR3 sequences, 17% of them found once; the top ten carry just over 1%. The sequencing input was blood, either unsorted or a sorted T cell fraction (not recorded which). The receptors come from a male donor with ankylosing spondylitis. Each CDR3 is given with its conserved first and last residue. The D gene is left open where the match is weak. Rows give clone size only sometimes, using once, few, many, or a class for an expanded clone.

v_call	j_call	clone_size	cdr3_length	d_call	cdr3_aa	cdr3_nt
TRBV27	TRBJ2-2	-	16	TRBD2	CASSSLGGGPVGELFF	TGTGCCAGCAGTTCCCTGGGGGGAGGGCCTGTCGGGGAGCTGTTTTTT
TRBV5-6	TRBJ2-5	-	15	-	CASSLGWGAQETQYF	TGTGCCAGCAGCTTGGGGTGGGGGGCTCAAGAGACCCAGTACTTC
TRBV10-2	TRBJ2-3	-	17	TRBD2	CASSPRTSGTSTDTQYF	TGCGCCAGCAGTCCTCGGACTAGCGGGACTAGCACAGATACGCAGTATTTT
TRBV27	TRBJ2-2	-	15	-	CASGSLWGRSGELFF	TGTGCCAGCGGGAGCTTGTGGGGAAGGTCCGGGGAGCTGTTTTTT
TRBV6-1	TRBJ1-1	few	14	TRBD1	CASSRQGGGSEAFF	TGTGCCAGCAGTCGACAGGGAGGTGGCTCTGAAGCTTTCTTT
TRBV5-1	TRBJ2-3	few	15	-	CASSRDTDRTDTQYF	TGCGCCAGCAGCCGTGACACGGACCGCACAGATACGCAGTATTTT
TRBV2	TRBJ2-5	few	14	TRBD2	CASSEITSGETQYF	TGTGCCAGCAGTGAAATTACTAGCGGAGAGACCCAGTACTTC
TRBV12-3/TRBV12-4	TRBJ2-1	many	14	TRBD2	CASQRRGGPNEQFF	TGTGCCAGCCAACGACGGGGGGGCCCCAATGAGCAGTTCTTC
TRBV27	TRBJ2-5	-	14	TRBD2	CASSLLADLETQYF	TGTGCCAGCAGTTTGCTAGCGGATTTAGAGACCCAGTACTTC
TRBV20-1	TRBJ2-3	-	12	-	CSAVDSTDTQYF	TGCAGTGCAGTGGACAGCACAGATACGCAGTATTTT
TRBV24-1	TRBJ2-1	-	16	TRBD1	CATSDPRGLSYNEQFF	TGTGCCACCAGTGATCCCAGGGGGCTCAGCTACAATGAGCAGTTCTTC
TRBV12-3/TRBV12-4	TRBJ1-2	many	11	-	CASSLGDGYTF	TGTGCCAGCAGTTTAGGGGATGGCTACACCTTC
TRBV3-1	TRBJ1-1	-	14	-	CASSQDVSGGKAFF	TGTGCCAGCAGCCAAGATGTTTCGGGGGGGAAAGCTTTCTTT
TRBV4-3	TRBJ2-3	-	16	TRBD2	CASSQGTSGSTDTQYF	TGCGCCAGCAGCCAAGGGACTAGCGGGAGCACAGATACGCAGTATTTT
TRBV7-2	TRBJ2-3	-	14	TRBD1	CASSLAQGADTQYF	TGTGCCAGCAGCTTAGCGCAGGGGGCAGATACGCAGTATTTT
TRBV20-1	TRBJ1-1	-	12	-	CSALQANTEAFF	TGCAGTGCTCTACAGGCGAACACTGAAGCTTTCTTT
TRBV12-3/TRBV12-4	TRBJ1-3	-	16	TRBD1	CASSLLRTGAGNTIYF	TGTGCCAGCAGTTTACTAAGGACAGGGGCCGGAAACACCATATATTTT
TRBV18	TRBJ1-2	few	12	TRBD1	CASSPDRGGYTF	TGTGCCAGCTCACCCGACAGGGGTGGCTACACCTTC
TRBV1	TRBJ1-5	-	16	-	CTSSQDQRSSNQPQHF	TGCACCAGCAGCCAAGATCAACGGAGTAGCAATCAGCCCCAGCATTTT
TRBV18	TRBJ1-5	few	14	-	CASSPLGVNQPQHF	TGTGCCAGCTCACCACTGGGGGTTAATCAGCCCCAGCATTTT
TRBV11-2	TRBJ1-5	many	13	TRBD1	CASSSDRVQPQHF	TGTGCCAGCAGCTCCGACAGGGTTCAGCCCCAGCATTTT
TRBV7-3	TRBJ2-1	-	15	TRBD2	CASSLRAGGPDEQFF	TGTGCCAGCAGCTTAAGAGCGGGGGGGCCCGATGAGCAGTTCTTC
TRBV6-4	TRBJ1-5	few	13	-	CASSANGDQPQHF	TGTGCCAGCAGTGCAAACGGAGATCAGCCCCAGCATTTT
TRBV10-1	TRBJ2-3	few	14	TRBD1	CASNRDRSTDTQYF	TGCGCATCGAACCGGGACAGAAGCACAGATACGCAGTATTTT
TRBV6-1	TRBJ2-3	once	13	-	CATASHRTDTQYF	TGTGCCACCGCCTCCCACCGCACAGATACGCAGTATTTT
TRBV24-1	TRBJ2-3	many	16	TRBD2	CATSDPTSGSSDTQYF	TGTGCCACCAGTGACCCGACTAGCGGGAGCTCGGATACGCAGTATTTT
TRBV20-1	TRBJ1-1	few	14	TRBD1	CSAGRQGGLTEAFF	TGCAGTGCTGGGAGACAGGGCGGCCTCACTGAAGCTTTCTTT
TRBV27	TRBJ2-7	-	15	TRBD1	CASSTTTGGTYEQYF	TGTGCCAGCAGTACCACGACAGGGGGCACCTACGAGCAGTACTTC
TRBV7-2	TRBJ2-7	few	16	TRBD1	CASSGTGSYLTYEQYF	TGTGCCAGCAGCGGGACAGGGTCCTACTTAACCTACGAGCAGTACTTC
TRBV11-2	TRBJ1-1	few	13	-	CASTVTANTEAFF	TGTGCCAGCACCGTAACAGCGAACACTGAAGCTTTCTTT
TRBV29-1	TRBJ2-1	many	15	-	CSVESGTLGYNEQFF	TGCAGCGTTGAATCAGGCACGCTGGGATACAATGAGCAGTTCTTC
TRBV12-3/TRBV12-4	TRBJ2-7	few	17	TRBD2	CASSPSRGAGGRYEQYF	TGTGCCAGCAGCCCATCCCGCGGAGCGGGAGGACGTTACGAGCAGTACTTC
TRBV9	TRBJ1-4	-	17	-	CASSVAPSGTGGEKLFF	TGTGCCAGCAGCGTAGCCCCCTCCGGGACGGGGGGCGAAAAACTGTTTTTT
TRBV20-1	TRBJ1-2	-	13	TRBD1	CSAAKQGGYGYTF	TGCAGTGCTGCAAAACAGGGGGGCTATGGCTACACCTTC
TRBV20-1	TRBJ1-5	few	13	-	CSARSTHTGPQHF	TGCAGTGCTAGATCCACCCACACGGGACCCCAGCATTTT
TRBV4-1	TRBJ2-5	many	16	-	CASSQVLQNRPRTQYF	TGCGCCAGCAGCCAAGTACTCCAAAATCGCCCAAGGACCCAGTACTTC
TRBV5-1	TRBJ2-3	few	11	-	CASSFAGTQYF	TGCGCCAGCAGCTTTGCGGGTACGCAGTATTTT
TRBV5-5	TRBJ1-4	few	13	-	CASSLGVREKLFF	TGTGCCAGCAGCTTGGGGGTCCGGGAAAAACTGTTTTTT
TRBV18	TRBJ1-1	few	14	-	CASSTSTENTEAFF	TGTGCCAGCTCAACATCGACAGAGAACACTGAAGCTTTCTTT
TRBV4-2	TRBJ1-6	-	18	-	CASRPIPDASGRNSPLHF	TGTGCCAGCAGACCGATACCGGACGCATCGGGCAGGAATTCACCCCTCCACTTT
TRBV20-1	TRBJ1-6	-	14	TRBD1	CSARDSDRGPPLHF	TGCAGTGCTAGAGATTCCGATAGGGGGCCACCCCTCCACTTT
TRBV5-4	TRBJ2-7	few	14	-	CASSLQTGSYEQYF	TGTGCCAGCAGCTTGCAGACAGGTTCCTACGAGCAGTACTTC
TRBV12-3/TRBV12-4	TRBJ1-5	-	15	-	CASKYGSQANQPQHF	TGTGCCAGCAAATACGGGTCCCAAGCGAATCAGCCCCAGCATTTT
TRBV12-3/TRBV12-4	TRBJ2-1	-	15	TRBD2	CASSSGLAGGLEQFF	TGTGCCAGCAGTTCAGGACTAGCGGGAGGTCTTGAGCAGTTCTTC
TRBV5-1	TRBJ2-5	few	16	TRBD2	CASSSTSGGFQETQYF	TGCGCCAGCAGCTCCACTAGCGGGGGGTTCCAAGAGACCCAGTACTTC
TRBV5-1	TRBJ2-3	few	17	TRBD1	CASSLEATGASTDTQYF	TGCGCCAGCAGCTTGGAAGCGACAGGGGCCTCCACAGATACGCAGTATTTT
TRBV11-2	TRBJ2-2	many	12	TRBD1	CASRTGAGELFF	TGTGCCAGCAGGACAGGGGCCGGGGAGCTGTTTTTT
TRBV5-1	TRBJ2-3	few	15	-	CASSVRGPPGDTQYF	TGCGCCAGCAGCGTCCGGGGACCCCCCGGAGATACGCAGTATTTT
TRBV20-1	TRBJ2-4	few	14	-	CSARAHKGGGIQYF	TGCAGTGCTAGAGCCCATAAGGGGGGGGGCATTCAGTACTTC